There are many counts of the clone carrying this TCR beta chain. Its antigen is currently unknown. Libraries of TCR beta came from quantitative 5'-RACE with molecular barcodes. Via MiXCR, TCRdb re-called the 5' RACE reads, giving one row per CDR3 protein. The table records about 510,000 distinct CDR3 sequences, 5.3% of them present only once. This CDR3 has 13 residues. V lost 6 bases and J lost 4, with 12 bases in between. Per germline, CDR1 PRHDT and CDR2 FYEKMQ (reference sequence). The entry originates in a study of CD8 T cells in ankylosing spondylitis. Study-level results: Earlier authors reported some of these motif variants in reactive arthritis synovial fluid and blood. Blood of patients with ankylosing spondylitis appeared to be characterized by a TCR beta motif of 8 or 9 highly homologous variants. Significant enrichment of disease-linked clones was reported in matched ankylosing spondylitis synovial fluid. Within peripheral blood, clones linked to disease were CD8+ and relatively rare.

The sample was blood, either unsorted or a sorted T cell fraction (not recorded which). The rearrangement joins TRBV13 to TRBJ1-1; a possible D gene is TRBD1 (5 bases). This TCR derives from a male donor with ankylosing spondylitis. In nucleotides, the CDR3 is TGTGCCAGCAGACGGGAGGGGACCACTGAAGCTTTCTTT. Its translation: CASRREGTTEAFF. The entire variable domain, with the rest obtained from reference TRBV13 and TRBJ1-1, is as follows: AAGVIQSPRHLIKEKRETATLKCYPIPRHDTVYWYQQGPGQDPQFLISFYEKMQSDKGSIPDRFSAQQFSDYHSELNMSSLELGDSALYFCASRREGTTEAFFGQGTRLTVV.